This T cell receptor beta chain was found in a study of cytomegalovirus exposure and HLA in healthy donors (dated by TCRdb to about 2017). With regard to the full study: According to an earlier analysis of 587 of the donors, 150 million to 200 million T cells yielded over 90 million unique TCR beta sequences and approximately 280 Gb of sequence data. An early release that covered roughly 600 HLA-typed donors contained 300 to 350 gigabases of sequencing data and 70 million to 100 million unique TCR sequences. The genetic ancestry cluster associated with self-reported Caucasian donors included over 80% of the roughly 390 genotyped donors. The study aimed to test whether signatures of past pathogen exposure could be identified by cataloging public T cell receptors. The study used immunosequencing to profile the T cell repertoires of approximately 690 subjects and linked those repertoires to cytomegalovirus serostatus. A separate validation cohort of over 95 different subjects was used in addition to the roughly 670-subject first cohort. The study combined high-throughput TCR immunosequencing, statistical association of individual TCRs with disease status, and machine learning to predict cytomegalovirus infection status. To study patterns of TCR occurrence, a later analysis re-analyzed previously published TCR beta repertoires from 650 to 750 donors and added high-resolution HLA genotyping. The later analysis used no new phenotypic data to find candidate immune exposures, relying instead on TCR beta sequences and their occurrence across donors. An earlier analysis of roughly 600 of the donors used high-throughput TCR beta sequencing to judge whether each TCR beta V gene segment behaved as functional or pseudogenic. Donor age, sex, ethnicity and CMV serostatus were compiled together with the repertoire data. A later genetic analysis used genome-wide SNP genotypes for about 60% of the roughly 670 donors, treating that subset as a discovery cohort. All discovery cohort repertoires had been generated using a single sequencing platform. Class I and class II HLA loci were covered by the typing at four-digit resolution. Typing coverage differed by locus: A, B, C, DRB1 and DQB1 were typed in roughly 629-630 donors, DQA1 in about 550, DPA1 in some 570, and DPB1 in around 490. Roughly 5 DR-DQ haplotypes were handled as single units for association and clustering, since linkage in the cohort was strong. On average, around 200,000 unique TCR beta nucleotide sequences were sequenced per donor among roughly 430 genotyped donors of the cohort, with roughly 18% of those sequences being non-productive. Broad study findings and their caveats: Several of the top co-occurrence clusters appeared to be linked to parvovirus B19, influenza, CMV and Epstein-Barr virus, according to a later analysis. This cohort had only TCR beta chains sequenced, and the lack of alpha or paired-chain data limited which features could be detected. An earlier analysis of approximately 570 of the donors showed that most TCR beta V segments appeared in productive rearrangements either about 87% or about 30% of the time, which broadly matched IMGT annotations. Linkage disequilibrium might explain the correlated functional status among segregating V segments, but an unknown experimental factor could not be excluded. The presence/absence analyses assumed that sequencing depth was roughly uniform across donors, and that assumption may not be true. A further reported finding was that TCR beta sequences accurately predicted the HLA-A and HLA-B alleles for most subjects in the first cohort. Compared with the approximately 600-donor mean, donors in an Asian-associated ancestry cluster had fewer N-insertions in productive TCRs, according to a later genetic analysis. The sequencing pipeline was judged likely to have produced a cluster of highly shared sequence variants as a technical artifact. The classifier was reported to diagnose cytomegalovirus status with high specificity and sensitivity in both the original cohort and the validation cohort. When HLA alleles, especially DR and DQ, strongly co-occurred, TCR associations were difficult to assign to individual alleles. CMV serostatus was the only immune exposure information available for the cohort. In a later analysis, TCR association rates were found to vary across HLA loci, with the most associated TCRs seen for DRB1 alleles and the fewest for HLA-C alleles. In a later analysis, 15,000 to 20,000 TCR beta sequences were associated with specific HLA alleles at a false discovery rate of 0.05. In vitro tests confirmed that a few of the cytomegalovirus-associated TCR beta chains recognize cytomegalovirus antigens. Because some donors lacked HLA typing at each locus, the association tests relied only on the typed subset. A later analysis found that most CMV-associated TCR beta chains appeared HLA-restricted, with HLA associations seemingly driven largely by CMV exposure. An association between a missense DCLRE1C variant and V-gene and J-gene trimming of TCR beta chains was found in a later genetic analysis and replicated in an independent cohort. Because counts were too low, some 17 rarely observed V segments, including chromosome 9 orphons, were excluded from the earlier analysis of 587 of the donors. A later analysis found that HLA-associated TCR beta chains were more clonally expanded and had lower generation probabilities than equally common non-associated chains. While some public TCRs were present in many individuals, most TCR sequences turned up only very rarely across donors. The authors suggested that the approach could potentially be extended to other disease states and immunological phenotypes. In the study, roughly 160 TCR beta chains were listed as associated with cytomegalovirus.

The cohort was made up of about 610 healthy bone marrow donors. At the time of sampling, every cohort member was nominally healthy, though immune exposures that went unrecorded were likely present. The donor tested CMV seropositive, placing the donor among the 250 to 300 seropositive members of the cohort. A peripheral blood sample was provided by each donor, and peripheral blood mononuclear cells were used for TCR beta sequencing. The Qiagen DNeasy Blood Extraction Kit was used to extract genomic DNA from the blood cell samples. Of note for this clone: Its cognate antigen has yet to be identified. No base qualities exist here, and no much larger clone lies one base off it.

Receptor libraries were prepared by the immunoSEQ multiplex PCR assay. For the multiplex PCR, a mixture combining 60 forward primers for TCR Vbeta segments and 13 reverse primers for TCR Jbeta segments was used. The CDR3 region of rearranged TCR beta genes was amplified from genomic DNA with a multiplex PCR assay. The amplified TCR beta libraries were sequenced on the Illumina HiSeq System as 87-base-pair reads. As for the original processing: In a later analysis, approximately 74 million unique TCR beta chains were counted across the 500 to 700 repertoires, and some 10 million of these chains were shared by at least two donors. Raw reads were error-corrected and collapsed into unique sequences with a nearest-neighbor algorithm that merged closely related sequences to remove PCR and sequencing errors. Alignment of CDR3 sequences to IMGT reference sequences was used to assign V, D and J gene segments. Each retained sequence needed at least a six-nucleotide match to both a V gene segment and a J gene segment. Rearrangements were called productive when the CDR3 lacked stop codons and stayed in frame with V and J; all others were non-productive. CDR3 was defined according to IMGT convention as the region running from the second conserved V-encoded cysteine to the conserved J-encoded phenylalanine. Sequences without an unambiguous match to a single V gene segment were excluded from the earlier analysis of several hundred of the donors. In an earlier analysis of 450 to 750 of the donors, a V segment was called functional when productive rearrangements were above 56.7%, and segregating when the standard deviation between donors exceeded 5%. To diagnose cytomegalovirus status from the catalog of TCR beta chain sequences, a statistical classification framework was built. V and J gene assignment, in a later analysis, came from comparing TCR nucleotide sequences with IMGT/GENE-DB human TR gene sequences. A later analysis assigned CDR3 sequences and most-parsimonious VDJ recombination scenarios with the TCRdist pipeline. A later analysis defined each TCR beta chain by its CDR3 amino acid sequence plus V-gene family, and excluded reads lacking a unique V-gene family. A later analysis removed 592 highly shared, low-generation-probability nucleotide sequences to deal with suspected cross-contamination and a sequencing artifact. In a later analysis, a clonal expansion index was calculated for each public chain from normalized within-repertoire ranks of inferred template counts. In a later analysis, generation probabilities were computed with a VDJ recombination model fitted to out-of-frame rearrangements, and the resulting probabilities were checked against IGoR. In a later analysis, TCR-TCR, TCR-HLA and TCR-CMV co-occurrence was scored with hypergeometric tests, and a repertoire-size bias correction was applied to TCR pairs. False discovery rates were estimated in a later analysis by permuting HLA or CMV assignments 20 times. In a later analysis, co-occurring TCRs were grouped with DBSCAN, and TCRdist sequence similarity was added when clustering was performed within HLA-allele-positive subsets. Repertoires with fewer than 30,000 or more than 120,000 public chains, plus five repertoires with anomalous nucleotide sharing, were excluded from co-occurrence clustering. What TCRdb holds here is the immuneACCESS table cut down to in-frame rearrangements. Part of the clones is not present; checked against another copy, under half of the missing clones reflect an unresolved V gene, and the others are unexplained. V, J and clone size are those of that table, while D and trimming were read from the DNA. The sample has 170,000 or so clones on record, roughly four fifths of them singletons. The ten largest clonotypes hold 4.8% of the sample.

Sequenced sample: PBMCs. The TCR was taken from a girl between 10 and 17 years old in good health and CMV-seropositive.

The DNA sequence is TGTGCCGCTAAAGATGCTAACTATGGCTACACCTTC. Its protein reads: CAAKDANYGYTF. Here the chain combines TRBV15 and TRBJ1-2, with an unclear D gene assignment. The CDR3, cysteine through phenylalanine, is 12 amino acids long. Kept here is only the CDR3 DNA, which spans 36 bases and is read in frame from base 1. Relative to germline, V is 11 bases shorter and J is 0 bases shorter, with 10 bases between their ends. From the germline V gene (reference sequence), CDR1 is LNHNV and CDR2 is YYDKDF.